Listed below are T cell receptor beta chains from one sample, sequenced in a study of shared clonotypes between healthy human individuals. Profiled with immunoSEQ multiplex PCR; TCRdb holds only in-frame clones, not every one. The sample lists about 1.5 million clones; roughly 96% were seen once. The sample taken for sequencing was naive CD4+ T cells sorted from blood. Receptor source: a man aged 25-45 years in good health. CDR3s include the opening cysteine and the closing phenylalanine or tryptophan. A D gene is named only where the DNA matches it firmly. Some rows mark clone size as missing; the rest say once, few, many or name a class of expanded clone.

J	D	V	length	size	DNA	CDR3
TRBJ2-7	TRBD1	TRBV5-8	15	.	TGTGCCAGCAGCTTGGAAGGGACAGGATACTACGAGCAGTACTTC	CASSLEGTGYYEQYF
TRBJ2-7	.	TRBV10-3	14	.	TGTGCCATCAGTGAGGCTAGCACCTCCTACGAGCAGTACTTC	CAISEASTSYEQYF
TRBJ2-2	TRBD1	TRBV7-6	16	.	TGTGCCAGCAGCTTAGGGTTGACAGGGGTTACCGGGGAGCTGTTTTTT	CASSLGLTGVTGELFF
TRBJ2-7	TRBD1	TRBV5-4	12	.	TGTGCCAGCAGCGGACAGGGGCACGAGCAGTACTTC	CASSGQGHEQYF
TRBJ2-1	TRBD2	TRBV5-6	15	few	TGTGCCAGCAGCTTCCGCGGGAGCTCCTACAATGAGCAGTTCTTC	CASSFRGSSYNEQFF
TRBJ1-3	.	TRBV10-1	13	.	TGCGCCAGCAGTCAGGGTTCTGGAAACACCATATATTTT	CASSQGSGNTIYF
TRBJ2-1	.	TRBV10-1	15	.	TGCGCCAGCATCGAGGGAGGGGGCGGGATCAATGAGCAGTTCTTC	CASIEGGGGINEQFF
TRBJ1-1	.	TRBV7-9	17	.	TGTGCCAGCAGCTTAGCGCCCATTAGGGCCTTGAACACTGAAGCTTTCTTT	CASSLAPIRALNTEAFF
TRBJ2-5	TRBD1	TRBV18	14	.	TGTGCCAGCTCACCCGACAGGGGGCCAGAGACCCAGTACTTC	CASSPDRGPETQYF
TRBJ2-3	.	TRBV10-3	18	.	TGTGCCATCAGTGAGTCGAAAGGGTCGCAAGGGGTGCGTAATACGCAGTATTTT	CAISESKGSQGVRNTQYF
TRBJ2-1	TRBD2	TRBV7-9	17	.	TGTGCCAGCAGCTCCATTTCCGGGACTAGGGCTCTGAGAGAGCAGTTCTTC	CASSSISGTRALREQFF
TRBJ1-5	.	TRBV28	14	.	TGTGCCAGCAGTCCTCACCAGGGTGGGCAGCCCCAGCATTTT	CASSPHQGGQPQHF
TRBJ2-3	.	TRBV7-2	14	.	TGTGCCAGCAGCACGAGCAGGGGTACAGATACGCAGTATTTT	CASSTSRGTDTQYF
TRBJ2-5	.	TRBV5-1	14	.	TGCGCCAGCAGCGTGGGTGGAGGGCGAGAGACCCAGTACTTC	CASSVGGGRETQYF
TRBJ1-2	.	TRBV28	11	.	TGTGCCAGCAGTTTGACAGCCCGCTACACCTTC	CASSLTARYTF
TRBJ1-1	.	TRBV13	14	.	TGTGCCAGCAGCTGGGATACCTTTCGGGATGAAGCTTTCTTT	CASSWDTFRDEAFF
TRBJ1-5	.	TRBV11-2	14	.	TGTGCCAGCAGCTTAGCATCAGGGTATCAGCCCCAGCATTTT	CASSLASGYQPQHF
TRBJ2-5	TRBD2	TRBV12-5	13	.	TGTGCTAGTGGTCGGGGGGGTGGAGAGACCCAGTACTTC	CASGRGGGETQYF
TRBJ2-3	TRBD1	TRBV5-4	16	.	TGTGCCAGCAGCCCGAGGGGGACAGAGAGCACAGATACGCAGTATTTT	CASSPRGTESTDTQYF
TRBJ2-5	.	TRBV5-1	16	once	TGCGCCAGCAGCCACCTCCCACCTCACGGTGGGGAGACCCAGTACTTC	CASSHLPPHGGETQYF
TRBJ1-5	TRBD1	TRBV2	13	.	TGTGCCAGCCGCGGGACAGAAAATCAGCCCCAGCATTTT	CASRGTENQPQHF
TRBJ2-7	TRBD1	TRBV2	15	.	TGTGCCAGCAGTTTCGGACAGGGGGCGCCCTACGAGCAGTACTTC	CASSFGQGAPYEQYF
TRBJ2-1	TRBD1	TRBV6-1	15	.	TGTGCCAGCGAAATAATTGGGACAGGGGGGTTTGGGCAGTTCTTC	CASEIIGTGGFGQFF
TRBJ2-3	TRBD1	TRBV18	15	once	TGTGCCAGCTCACCCGTGGGACAGGGCACAGATACGCAGTATTTT	CASSPVGQGTDTQYF
TRBJ2-2	.	TRBV5-1	15	.	TGCGCCAGCAGCTATCAGCACGTGGGCACCGGGGAGCTGTTTTTT	CASSYQHVGTGELFF
TRBJ1-5	TRBD1	TRBV28	15	.	TGTGCCAGCAGACCTCCCGGGACAGCGAATCAGCCCCAGCATTTT	CASRPPGTANQPQHF
TRBJ2-1	.	TRBV5-6	13	once	TGTGCCAGCAGCTTGATCTTAGGGGGGGCAGTGTTCTTC	CASSLILGGAVFF
TRBJ1-5	TRBD1	TRBV18	17	.	TGTGCCAGCTCACCGGGACAGGGGGCCTACGGCAATCAGCCCCAGCATTTT	CASSPGQGAYGNQPQHF
TRBJ2-1	TRBD2	TRBV7-9	17	.	TGTGCCAGCAGCTTACCCCCCGGACTAGCGGGAGAGAATGAGCAGTTCTTC	CASSLPPGLAGENEQFF
TRBJ2-5	.	TRBV6-5	14	.	TGTGCCAGCAGTTACGGGTGGTCCGGGGAGACCCAGTACTTC	CASSYGWSGETQYF
TRBJ2-7	TRBD1	TRBV6-5	12	.	TGTGCCAGCAGAGAACAGGGGTTCGAGCAGTACTTC	CASREQGFEQYF
TRBJ1-5	.	TRBV28	17	.	TGTGCCAGCATACGACAGGTTAATTCAGGAGGCAATCAGCCCCAGCATTTT	CASIRQVNSGGNQPQHF
TRBJ2-7	.	TRBV7-2	15	.	TGTGCCAGCAGCCACACAGGGACGCTCCCCTACGAGCAGTACTTC	CASSHTGTLPYEQYF
TRBJ1-1	TRBD1	TRBV19	14	.	TGTGCCAGTAGTATGGTTAAGGGGGCTGCCGAAGCTTTCTTT	CASSMVKGAAEAFF
TRBJ2-3	TRBD2	TRBV5-1	16	.	TGCGCCAGCAGCTCGGGGCGGGGGGTTACCACAGATACGCAGTATTTT	CASSSGRGVTTDTQYF
TRBJ2-7	.	TRBV7-9	14	.	TGTGCCAGCAGCTTAGCGGAGAGCAGGTACGAGCAGTACTTC	CASSLAESRYEQYF
TRBJ2-5	.	TRBV5-4	15	.	TGTGCCAGCAGCTTGGTTTCAGCCCCCATAGAGACCCAGTACTTC	CASSLVSAPIETQYF
TRBJ2-7	.	TRBV27	17	.	TGTGCCAGCAGTCGGTCCCTTACTAAAGGGGAGTTCTACGAGCAGTACTTC	CASSRSLTKGEFYEQYF
TRBJ2-2	.	TRBV15	13	once	TGTGCCACCAGGGAAAGCTCCACCGGGGAGCTGTTTTTT	CATRESSTGELFF
TRBJ2-2	TRBD1	TRBV11-2	16	.	TGTGCCAGCAGCAGGGTGGGACAGGGGAACACCGGGGAGCTGTTTTTT	CASSRVGQGNTGELFF
TRBJ2-3	.	TRBV19	14	.	TGTGCCAGTAGTATAGCGGTGAGCACAGATACGCAGTATTTT	CASSIAVSTDTQYF
TRBJ2-2	.	TRBV7-2	16	.	TGTGCCAGCAGCTTACACGAGACAGGGAACACCGGGGAGCTGTTTTTT	CASSLHETGNTGELFF
TRBJ2-1	TRBD2	TRBV5-1	19	.	TGCGCCAGCAGCCCAGAGGGGACTAGCGGCAGCCAATCCTACAATGAGCAGTTCTTC	CASSPEGTSGSQSYNEQFF
TRBJ1-1	.	TRBV7-9	14	.	TGTGCCAGCAGCTCACCCCAGGGAAACACTGAAGCTTTCTTT	CASSSPQGNTEAFF
TRBJ2-3	.	TRBV29-1	13	.	TGCAGCGTGCTACTAGATTCCACAGATACGCAGTATTTT	CSVLLDSTDTQYF
TRBJ1-1	.	TRBV18	16	.	TGTGCCAGCTCACCCTTATTCCGGCCAGGGAACACTGAAGCTTTCTTT	CASSPLFRPGNTEAFF
TRBJ2-3	TRBD2	TRBV9	16	once	TGTGCCAGCAGCTCCGGGACTAGAGTCGGGACAGATACGCAGTATTTT	CASSSGTRVGTDTQYF
TRBJ1-1	.	TRBV27	14	.	TGTGCCAGCAGTTTAAGCAGGGGAGCAGCTGAAGCTTTCTTT	CASSLSRGAAEAFF
TRBJ2-1	.	TRBV28	17	.	TGTGCCAGCACCCACTCGGGTTGGGGGCGCCCCTACAATGAGCAGTTCTTC	CASTHSGWGRPYNEQFF
TRBJ1-1	.	TRBV6-1	13	.	TGTGCCAGCAGACTCGGGAAAAACACTGAAGCTTTCTTT	CASRLGKNTEAFF
TRBJ2-3	.	TRBV15	16	.	TGTGCCACCAGAGGGGGCTCGGGCGGGGTCACAGATACGCAGTATTTT	CATRGGSGGVTDTQYF
TRBJ2-7	.	TRBV7-9	13	.	TGTGCCAGCAGCTTAGCTTCCGGGACAGAGCAGTACTTC	CASSLASGTEQYF
TRBJ2-1	TRBD2	TRBV27	16	.	TGTGCCAGCAGTACGCGCGGGACTAGCGGGAGCAATGAGCAGTTCTTC	CASSTRGTSGSNEQFF
TRBJ2-1	TRBD2	TRBV7-2	17	.	TGTGCCAGCAGCCGGTTCGGACTAGCGGAGCTAGACAATGAGCAGTTCTTC	CASSRFGLAELDNEQFF
TRBJ1-2	.	TRBV9	13	.	TGTGCCAGCAGCGTAGAACAGTACTATGGCTACACCTTC	CASSVEQYYGYTF
TRBJ1-4	.	TRBV6-1	12	.	TGTGCCAGCAGGAGACCTCCGGAAAAACTGTTTTTT	CASRRPPEKLFF
TRBJ2-2	.	TRBV10-3	14	.	TGTGCCATCAGATTGACAGCGAACACCGGGGAGCTGTTTTTT	CAIRLTANTGELFF
TRBJ2-7	.	TRBV28	14	.	TGTGCCAGCAGTATAACAGGGTTCTCCTACGAGCAGTACTTC	CASSITGFSYEQYF
TRBJ1-1	.	TRBV7-9	15	.	TGTGCCAGCAGACCAGGGTTGGGGCCTTCGACTGAAGCTTTCTTT	CASRPGLGPSTEAFF
TRBJ2-1	.	TRBV6-6	16	.	TGTGCCAGCAGTTACTCGAGAACCTCCTCCTACAATGAGCAGTTCTTC	CASSYSRTSSYNEQFF